These T cell receptor beta chains were read from a single sample in a study of T cells after yellow fever vaccination. TCRdb reprocessed the 5' RACE reads via MiXCR and lists one record per CDR3 protein. The sample records 46,000 or so distinct CDR3 sequences, around 6.8% being singletons. The sample consisted of PBMCs, either bulk or a sorted T-cell subset (CD4+, CD8+, memory, or dextramer-sorted; not recorded which), taken 45 days after the yellow fever booster vaccination. Source of these receptors: a man younger than 45 who received the YFV17D yellow fever vaccine. Each CDR3 is given with its conserved first and last residue. The order of the fields is clone size, D gene, J gene, V gene, CDR3 DNA, CDR3 protein. D genes are given only for firm matches. Size tells how often a clone was seen (once, few, many) or the class of an expanded clone, and some rows leave it out.

many	TRBD2	TRBJ2-1	TRBV20-1	TGCAGTGTAGAGAAGCGGGAGGGGTACAATGAGCAGTTCTTC	CSVEKREGYNEQFF
many	.	TRBJ1-2	TRBV6-1	TGTGCCAGCAGTGAAGCGCCCAGGGGCTATGGCTACACCTTC	CASSEAPRGYGYTF
many	.	TRBJ2-2	TRBV20-1	TGCAGTGCTAGGCGAAGGTCCGGGGAGCTGTTTTTT	CSARRRSGELFF
many	TRBD1	TRBJ2-2	TRBV2	TGTGCCAGCAGTGTACAGGGGTGGGAGCTGTTTTTT	CASSVQGWELFF
many	.	TRBJ2-1	TRBV25-1	TGTGCCAGCAGTGAATCTGGTTTTAGGAATGAGCAGTTCTTC	CASSESGFRNEQFF
many	TRBD2	TRBJ2-1	TRBV5-1	TGCGCCAGCAGCTTTAGCGGGGACACCTACAATGAGCAGTTCTTC	CASSFSGDTYNEQFF
.	.	TRBJ1-3	TRBV15	TGTCTTTCTGGAAACACCATATATTTT	CLSGNTIYF
.	.	TRBJ2-2	TRBV21-1	TGTGCCAGCAGCCCGTGTTGCGGCACCCAACCGAACACCGGGGAGCTGTTTTTT	CASSPCCGTQPNTGELFF
.	TRBD2	TRBJ2-7	TRBV7-9	TGTGCCAGCAGCCCCGGGACTAGCGGGAGCGAGCAGTACTTC	CASSPGTSGSEQYF
many	.	TRBJ2-2	TRBV7-2	TGTGCCAGCAGCTTAGCCGGGAAATTAACCGGGGAGCTGTTTTTT	CASSLAGKLTGELFF
few	TRBD2	TRBJ2-2	TRBV5-1	TGCGCCAGCAGCTTCCCGACTAGCGGGAAGGCCGGGGAGCTGTTTTTT	CASSFPTSGKAGELFF
many	.	TRBJ2-2	TRBV6-5	TGTGCCAGCAGTTCTCATCCCGGAACCGGGGAGCTGTTTTTT	CASSSHPGTGELFF
few	.	TRBJ2-2	TRBV29-1	TGCAGCGTTAGGCGTAGCGCGAACACCGGGGAGCTGTTTTTT	CSVRRSANTGELFF
many	.	TRBJ1-6	TRBV12-3/TRBV12-4	TGTGCCAGCACCCTTGGCCGAAGCTCCTATAATTCACCCCTCCACTTT	CASTLGRSSYNSPLHF
few	.	TRBJ2-7	TRBV14	TGTGCCAGCAGCCAAACGGTGACCTACGAGCAGTACTTC	CASSQTVTYEQYF
.	.	TRBJ2-3	TRBV30	TGTGCCTGGAGGGAGGGTGGCGCTTCAGGGACGCAGTATTTT	CAWREGGASGTQYF
few	.	TRBJ2-1	TRBV5-1	TGCGCCAGCAGCTTCGGACGACACGGCTCCTACAATGAGCAGTTCTTC	CASSFGRHGSYNEQFF
.	.	TRBJ2-1	TRBV11-2	TGTGCCAGCAGCCAGGGACGGGGGCGGGATACACGGTTAAATGAGCAGTTCTTC	CASSQGRGRDTRLNEQFF
few	TRBD2	TRBJ2-1	TRBV5-4	TGTGCCAGCCGGGTGGCTAGCGGGATGTCGGAGTTCTTC	CASRVASGMSEFF
.	TRBD2	TRBJ2-2	TRBV3-1	TGTGCCACCAGCCAAAGGGTAGCGGGGGTCACCGGGGAGCTGTTTTTT	CATSQRVAGVTGELFF
many	TRBD2	TRBJ2-1	TRBV20-1	TGCAGTGCTACTCCGGGAGGGGGTAATGAGCAGTTCTTC	CSATPGGGNEQFF
many	.	TRBJ2-7	TRBV14	TGTGCCAGCAGCCAACCCGGAGCTTACGAGCAGTACTTC	CASSQPGAYEQYF
many	.	TRBJ2-1	TRBV7-2	TGTGCCAGCAGCCCAAGCGGGTCCTCCTACAATGAGCAGTTCTTC	CASSPSGSSYNEQFF
many	TRBD2	TRBJ2-3	TRBV7-2	TGTGCCAGCAGCTGGACTAGCGGGGGAACAGATACGCAGTATTTT	CASSWTSGGTDTQYF
.	TRBD1	TRBJ2-1	TRBV20-1	TGCAGTGCTAGCGAGGGGACAGATGAGCAGTTCTTC	CSASEGTDEQFF
.	TRBD1	TRBJ2-1	TRBV6-1	TGTGCCAGCCGCTGGACAGGGAACAATGAGCAGTTCTTC	CASRWTGNNEQFF
many	.	TRBJ2-2	TRBV27	TGTGCCAGCAGTTTAACCGGGGCCGGGGAGCTGTTTTTT	CASSLTGAGELFF
many	.	TRBJ1-6	TRBV6-1	TGTGCCAGCAGTGAATTCAGTGGCAATTCACCCCTCCACTTT	CASSEFSGNSPLHF
many	.	TRBJ1-2	TRBV9	TGTGCCAGCAACCCGGGACAATCCTACGGCTACACCTTC	CASNPGQSYGYTF
many	.	TRBJ2-3	TRBV28	TGTGCCAGCAGTGCGAGCACAGATACGCAGTATTTT	CASSASTDTQYF
few	TRBD1	TRBJ2-1	TRBV9	TGTGCCAGCAGCGTGGGACAGGGTCTCGTCTACAATGAGCAGTTCTTC	CASSVGQGLVYNEQFF
.	.	TRBJ1-3	TRBV13	TGTGCCAGCAGCTTGAATCTGTACTCTGGAAACACCATATATTTT	CASSLNLYSGNTIYF
many	.	TRBJ2-1	TRBV29-1	TGCAGCGGGGCCTTACCCTACAATGAGCAGTTCTTC	CSGALPYNEQFF
medium-sized	.	TRBJ2-2	TRBV27	TGTGCCAGCAGTTTTGTGAGAGCCGGGGAGCTGTTTTTT	CASSFVRAGELFF
medium-sized	TRBD2	TRBJ2-1	TRBV3-1	TGTGCCAGCAGCCAGGGACTAGCGGACTCCTACAATGAGCAGTTCTTC	CASSQGLADSYNEQFF
few	.	TRBJ1-2	TRBV12-3/TRBV12-4	TGTGCCAGCAGCCCGCAGGGGACTGGGGGCTACACCTTC	CASSPQGTGGYTF
medium-sized	TRBD2	TRBJ2-7	TRBV3-1	TGTGCCAGCAAGGACGGGAGGACCATTGGGGAGCAGTACTTC	CASKDGRTIGEQYF
few	TRBD1	TRBJ2-4	TRBV20-1	TGCAGTGCTACCCCAGGACAGGGGGATGTAGTGCACATTCAGTACTTC	CSATPGQGDVVHIQYF
many	.	TRBJ2-1	TRBV7-2	TGTGCCAGCAGCTTATCGCCTAGCGCGTTAGACAATGAGCAGTTCTTC	CASSLSPSALDNEQFF
.	.	TRBJ1-1	TRBV13	TGTGCCAGCAGCTCCATCCACGCGGGGCCGAGGATGAACACTGAAGCTTTCTTT	CASSSIHAGPRMNTEAFF
many	TRBD2	TRBJ2-1	TRBV27	TGTGCCAGCAGTTCCAGCGGGAGGGCTGAGCAGTTCTTC	CASSSSGRAEQFF
few	TRBD2	TRBJ2-3	TRBV29-1	TGCAGCGTAGAGCGGGAGCGGTTTTACGGAGTTACGCAGTATTTT	CSVERERFYGVTQYF
many	TRBD2	TRBJ2-7	TRBV5-1	TGCGCCAGCAGCTTGCTGACACCGATAAGGACCAGCGGGAGGGCCTCATCCTACGAGCAGTACTTC	CASSLLTPIRTSGRASSYEQYF
many	.	TRBJ2-7	TRBV6-2/TRBV6-3	TGTGCCAGCAGTTTTTCGAGTTCCTACGAGCAGTACTTC	CASSFSSSYEQYF
many	.	TRBJ2-3	TRBV27	TGTGCCAGCAGTTTAAAGGTTAGCACAGATACGCAGTATTTT	CASSLKVSTDTQYF
many	.	TRBJ2-5	TRBV2	TGTGCCAGCAGTGAACGGGAGACCCAGTACTTC	CASSERETQYF
many	TRBD1	TRBJ1-1	TRBV6-5	TGTGCCAGCAGTTTCCCCGGGACAGGGAGTGGGTCTGGTGAAGCTTTCTTT	CASSFPGTGSGSGEAFF
many	.	TRBJ2-7	TRBV5-1	TGCGCCAGCAGCTCCGGACTATTGGATCGCGAGCAGTACTTC	CASSSGLLDREQYF
.	.	TRBJ2-2	TRBV7-6	TGTGCCAGCGGTGGTCTAGCGACCACCGGGGAGCTGTTTTTT	CASGGLATTGELFF
few	.	TRBJ2-7	TRBV20-1	TGCAGTGCCCCGGACACCTACGAGCAGTACTTC	CSAPDTYEQYF
many	TRBD1	TRBJ1-5	TRBV6-5	TGTGCCAGCAGCTCGACAGGGTTTAGCAATCAGCCCCAGCATTTT	CASSSTGFSNQPQHF
many	.	TRBJ1-5	TRBV28	TGTGCCAGCAGTTTACCTGGAGGAGGCAGGACCCAGCATTTT	CASSLPGGGRTQHF
many	.	TRBJ2-7	TRBV3-1	TGTGCCAGCAGCCGGGGACAAGGAAGGGGTTACGAGCAGTACTTC	CASSRGQGRGYEQYF